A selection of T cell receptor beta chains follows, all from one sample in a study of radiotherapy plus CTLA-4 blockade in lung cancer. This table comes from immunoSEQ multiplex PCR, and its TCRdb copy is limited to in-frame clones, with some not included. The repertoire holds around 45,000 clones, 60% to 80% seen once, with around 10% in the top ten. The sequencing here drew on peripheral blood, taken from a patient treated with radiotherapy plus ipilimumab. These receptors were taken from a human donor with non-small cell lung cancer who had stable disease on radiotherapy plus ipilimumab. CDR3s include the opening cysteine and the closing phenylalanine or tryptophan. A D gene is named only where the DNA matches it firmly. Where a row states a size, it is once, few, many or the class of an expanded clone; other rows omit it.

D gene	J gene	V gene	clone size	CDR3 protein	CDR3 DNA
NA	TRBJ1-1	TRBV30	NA	CAWSRGQPKTVNTEAFF	TGTGCCTGGAGTCGCGGACAGCCGAAGACCGTGAACACTGAAGCTTTCTTT
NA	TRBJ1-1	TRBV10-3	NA	CAISEGGLLNTEAFF	TGTGCCATCAGTGAGGGGGGACTGTTGAACACTGAAGCTTTCTTT
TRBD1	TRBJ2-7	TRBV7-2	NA	CASSWAGQGMAYEQYF	TGTGCCAGCAGCTGGGCGGGACAGGGGATGGCCTACGAGCAGTACTTC
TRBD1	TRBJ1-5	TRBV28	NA	CASSSPETGGQPQHF	TGTGCCAGCAGTTCTCCCGAGACAGGGGGTCAGCCCCAGCATTTT
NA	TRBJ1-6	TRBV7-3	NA	CASSLTGNSPLHF	TGTGCCAGCAGCTTAACTGGTAATTCACCCCTCCACTTT
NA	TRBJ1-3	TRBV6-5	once	CASSIQGSGNTIYF	TGTGCCAGCAGTATACAGGGATCAGGAAACACCATATATTTT
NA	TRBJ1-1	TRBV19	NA	CASSKEAGTYTEAFF	TGTGCCAGTAGTAAGGAAGCAGGTACGTACACTGAAGCTTTCTTT
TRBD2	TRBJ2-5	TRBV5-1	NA	CASSLLAGVQETQYF	TGCGCCAGTAGCTTACTAGCGGGGGTCCAAGAGACCCAGTACTTC
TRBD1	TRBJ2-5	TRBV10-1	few	CASSEPGQGETQYF	TGCGCCAGCAGTGAACCGGGACAGGGAGAGACCCAGTACTTC
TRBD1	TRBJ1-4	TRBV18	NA	CASSPTRQGAQEKLFF	TGTGCCAGCTCACCAACAAGACAGGGGGCGCAAGAAAAACTGTTTTTT
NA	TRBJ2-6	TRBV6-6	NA	CASSLGAFSGANVLTF	TGTGCCAGCAGTCTGGGGGCCTTCTCTGGGGCCAACGTCCTGACTTTC
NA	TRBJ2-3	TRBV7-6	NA	CASSLGRADTQYF	TGTGCCAGCAGCTTGGGCCGAGCAGATACGCAGTATTTT
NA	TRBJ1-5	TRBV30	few	CAWSSGHSNQPQHF	TGTGCCTGGAGTTCGGGACACAGCAATCAGCCCCAGCATTTT
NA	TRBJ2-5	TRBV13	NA	CASSSHAEDRPRQETQYF	TGTGCCAGCAGCTCCCACGCAGAGGACAGACCCCGCCAAGAGACCCAGTACTTC
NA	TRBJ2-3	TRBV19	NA	CASSISLRDTQYF	TGTGCCAGTAGTATAAGTCTCCGTGATACGCAGTATTTT
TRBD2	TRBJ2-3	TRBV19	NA	CASSSRSGELPSGRDTQYF	TGTGCCAGTAGTTCCAGAAGCGGGGAACTTCCTTCGGGTAGGGATACGCAGTATTTT
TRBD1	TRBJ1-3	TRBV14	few	CASSHATGENGNTIYF	TGTGCCAGCAGCCACGCGACAGGGGAAAATGGAAACACCATATATTTT
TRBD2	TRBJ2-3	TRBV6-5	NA	CASSLGGVGSTQYF	TGTGCCAGCAGTTTGGGGGGGGTAGGGAGTACGCAGTATTTT
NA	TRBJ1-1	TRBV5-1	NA	CASSFLGGGNTEAFF	TGCGCCAGCAGCTTTTTAGGCGGGGGCAACACTGAAGCTTTCTTT
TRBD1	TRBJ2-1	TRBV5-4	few	CASSSQTGGNEQFF	TGTGCCAGCAGCTCCCAGACAGGGGGAAATGAGCAGTTCTTC
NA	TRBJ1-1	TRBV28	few	CASSRDPGTNTEAFF	TGTGCCAGCAGTCGTGACCCCGGAACGAACACTGAAGCTTTCTTT
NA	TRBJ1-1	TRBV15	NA	CATSRVGSGNTEAFF	TGTGCCACCAGCAGAGTTGGGTCAGGGAACACTGAAGCTTTCTTT
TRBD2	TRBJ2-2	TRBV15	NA	CATSRHKSGGDPGELFF	TGTGCCACCAGCAGACATAAAAGCGGGGGGGATCCCGGGGAGCTGTTTTTT
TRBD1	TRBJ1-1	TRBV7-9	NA	CASSLDTGGGMEAFF	TGTGCCAGCAGCTTAGACACAGGGGGAGGTATGGAAGCTTTCTTT
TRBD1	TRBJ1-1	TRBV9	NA	CASSVGDSSGGDTEAFF	TGTGCCAGCAGCGTAGGGGACAGCTCGGGGGGAGACACTGAAGCTTTCTTT
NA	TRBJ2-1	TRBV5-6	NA	CASSFNRYNEQFF	TGTGCCAGCAGCTTTAACCGCTACAATGAGCAGTTCTTC
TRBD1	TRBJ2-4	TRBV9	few	CASSPGTEKNIQYF	TGTGCCAGCAGCCCCGGGACAGAAAAAAACATTCAGTACTTC
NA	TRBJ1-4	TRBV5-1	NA	CASSSDGRTNEKLFF	TGCGCCAGCAGCTCGGACGGGAGGACTAATGAAAAACTGTTTTTT
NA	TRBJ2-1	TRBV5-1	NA	CASGRGGQSYNEQFF	TGCGCCAGCGGGAGGGGGGGGCAGTCCTACAATGAGCAGTTCTTC
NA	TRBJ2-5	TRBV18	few	CASSQDIQETQYF	TGTGCCAGCTCCCAAGACATTCAAGAGACCCAGTACTTC
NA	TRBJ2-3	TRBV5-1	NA	CASSLEGRVSDTQYF	TGCGCCAGCAGCTTGGAGGGCAGGGTCTCAGATACGCAGTATTTT
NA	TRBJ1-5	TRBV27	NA	CASGGGIRQPQHF	TGTGCCAGCGGGGGGGGTATCCGGCAGCCCCAGCATTTT
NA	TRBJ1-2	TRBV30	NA	CASTRGFDGYTF	TGTGCCTCGACCAGGGGTTTCGATGGCTACACCTTC
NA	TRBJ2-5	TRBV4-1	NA	CASSQGSRFEETQYF	TGCGCCAGCAGCCAGGGGTCCAGGTTTGAAGAGACCCAGTACTTC
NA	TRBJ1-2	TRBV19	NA	CASHGGLGYGYTF	TGTGCCAGTCACGGAGGGCTCGGCTATGGCTACACCTTC
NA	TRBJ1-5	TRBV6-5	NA	CASSYSKYSNQPQHF	TGTGCCAGCAGTTACTCGAAGTATAGCAATCAGCCCCAGCATTTT
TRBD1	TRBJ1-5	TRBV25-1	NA	CASKGAGSNQPQHF	TGTGCCAGCAAGGGGGCGGGAAGCAATCAGCCCCAGCATTTT
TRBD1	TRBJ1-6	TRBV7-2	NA	CASSLSRGQVGSVHF	TGTGCCAGCAGCTTAAGTAGGGGACAGGTGGGATCGGTCCACTTT
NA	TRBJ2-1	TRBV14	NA	CASSQDDWRTPTYNEQFF	TGTGCCAGCAGCCAAGATGACTGGAGGACTCCGACCTACAATGAGCAGTTCTTC
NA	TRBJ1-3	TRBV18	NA	CASSPRAAGLSSGNTIYF	TGTGCCAGCTCACCACGTGCCGCAGGGCTAAGCTCTGGAAACACCATATATTTT
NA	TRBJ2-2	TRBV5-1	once	CASSLSTVHTGELFF	TGCGCCAGCAGCTTGTCAACAGTCCACACCGGGGAGCTGTTTTTT
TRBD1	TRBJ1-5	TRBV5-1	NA	CASSRSTGMQPQHF	TGCGCCAGCAGCCGATCGACAGGGATGCAGCCCCAGCATTTT
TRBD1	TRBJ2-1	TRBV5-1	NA	CASSLLQGNGEQFF	TGCGCCAGCAGCTTGCTACAGGGGAACGGTGAGCAGTTCTTC
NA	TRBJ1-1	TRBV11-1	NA	CASSLRGSGNTEAFF	TGTGCCAGCAGCTTACGCGGGTCTGGAAACACTGAAGCTTTCTTT
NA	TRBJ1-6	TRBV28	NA	CASSSETGPYSPLHF	TGTGCCAGCAGTTCTGAGACAGGCCCCTATTCACCCCTCCACTTT
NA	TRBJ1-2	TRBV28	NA	CASSPPRERINYGYTF	TGTGCCAGCAGTCCCCCAAGAGAACGGATTAACTATGGCTACACCTTC
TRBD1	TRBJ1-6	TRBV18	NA	CASSPGQAGSPLHF	TGTGCCAGCTCACCAGGACAGGCGGGATCACCCCTCCACTTT
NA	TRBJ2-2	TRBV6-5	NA	CASTQREGAGELFF	TGTGCCAGCACCCAAAGAGAGGGTGCCGGGGAGCTGTTTTTT